The 2 T cell receptor beta chains in this list originate from one sample, sequenced in a study of T cell repertoires in ileal Crohn's disease. Noted time point: inflamed ileum from the surgical specimen. Clones were read by immunoSEQ multiplex PCR, and TCRdb kept only the in-frame ones, dropping some. The table lists 8,000 or so clones, 70% to 90% of them singletons. The sequenced material came from ileal tissue. The receptors here all came from an adult with Crohn's disease.

J is TRBJ2-1 and V is TRBV11-1; TRBD2 agrees at 9 bases. CDR1 SGHAT and CDR2 FQDESV come from the germline V gene (reference sequence). The CDR3 extends over 16 amino acids. The V and J ends lost 0 bases and 8 bases, in that order; junction bases with no gene match: 8. The CDR3 DNA is TGTGCCAGCAGCTTAGCGCGGCTAGCGGGATCTGATGAGCAGTTCTTC. It yields the protein CASSLARLAGSDEQFF.

V gene TRBV6-5 combines with J gene TRBJ1-4, with unresolved D. Germline CDR1 is MNHEY and CDR2 is SVGAGI. The CDR3 contains 16 residues. V was trimmed by 4 bases and J by 8 bases, leaving 20 bases between them. The CDR3 here is CASSSKIRLGGEKLFF. CDR3 nucleotide sequence: TGTGCCAGCAGTTCCAAAATTCGGCTGGGAGGGGAAAAACTGTTTTTT.